This T cell receptor (beta chain) was sequenced for a study of identical twins' blood T cells. Study-wide findings and caveats: Twins shared more top CDR3 clonotypes than unrelated donors did. Mainly, cloneset size products determined shared clonotypes, twins included.

CDR1 and CDR2 from the germline V gene are KGHSH and LQKENI. The V segment lost 4 bases and the J segment 0 bases; nucleotides outside the gene matches: 8. CDR3 length equals 17 residues. Concerning this clonotype: Its antigen is not known.

Libraries were made from RNA as TCR cDNA, using a modified protocol. TCRdb re-called the 5' RACE reads through MiXCR, storing one row per CDR3 protein. Here the sample spans fewer than 450,000 distinct CDR3 sequences, about 28% being singletons. The donors were healthy female monozygous twins, three pairs in total. The sample consisted of PBMCs. The rearrangement links TRBV18 to TRBJ1-3, with 8 bases identical to TRBD1. The sequence was collected from a woman aged 18 to 50 in good health. CDR3 sequence: CASSQTGQASSGNTIYF. Here the CDR3 DNA reads TGTGCCAGCTCACAAACGGGACAGGCTAGCTCTGGAAACACCATATATTTT.